This passage covers 21 T cell receptor beta chains from one sample sequenced in a study of PD-1 and CTLA-4 blockade in melanoma. TCRdb keeps only in-frame clones here, not all; method: immunoSEQ multiplex PCR. The sample yields roughly 30,000 clones, 80% to 95% seen once. This specimen was CD8+ T cells from peripheral blood, taken from a patient given anti-PD-1 treatment. All receptors come from a human donor with melanoma.

CDR3 residues: CASSQDLRETQYF. The CDR3 DNA sequence: TGCGCCAGCAGCCAAGATCTCAGAGAGACCCAGTACTTC. The chain joins TRBV4-1 to TRBJ2-5; no definite D call. V shed 0 bases and J shed 4 bases, with 6 bases lying between them. The CDR3 covers 13 residues. Germline CDR1 is MGHRA and CDR2 is YSYEKL.

The chain has TRBV11-2 and TRBJ2-2; a weak D match, TRBD2 (5 bases). CDR1 and CDR2 from the germline V gene are SGHAT and FQNNGV. The length of the CDR3 is 18 residues. V dropped 0 bases and J dropped 3 bases, with 17 bases sitting between them. The CDR3 nucleotides read TGTGCCAGCAGCTTAGAGTCGGGATTTCAGGTCGACACCGGGGAGCTGTTTTTT. Protein product: CASSLESGFQVDTGELFF.

The chain couples TRBV5-4 to TRBJ2-5, with D possibly being TRBD2 (6 bases). The V and J ends lost 3 bases and 5 bases respectively, with 11 bases between them. Germline V gene data show CDR1 as SGHNT and CDR2 as YYREEE (reference sequence). This CDR3 contains 13 residues. CDR3 in DNA: TGTGCCAGCAGCTGGCTCGGAGGGGAGACCCAGTACTTC. This codes for CASSWLGGETQYF.

The rearrangement uses TRBV19 and TRBJ1-4, with D uncertain. V was cut by 8 bases and J by 5 bases, with 12 bases left in between. The CDR3 runs to 13 residues. CDR1 and CDR2 from the germline V gene are LNHDA and SQIVND (reference sequence). The CDR3 nucleotides read TGTGCCAGTGGCGGATCCCAAAATGAAAAACTGTTTTTT. Translation gives CASGGSQNEKLFF.

The chain uses TRBV24-1 and TRBJ2-2, with D perhaps matching TRBD1 (6 bases). Germline assignment: CDR1 KGHDR and CDR2 SFDVKD. The V and J ends lost 4 bases and 6 bases respectively, with 14 bases between them. There are 15 residues in the CDR3. The CDR3 protein is CATSDQRTVSGELFF. The CDR3, as DNA: TGTGCCACCAGTGACCAACGGACAGTCTCCGGGGAGCTGTTTTTT.

This clone was seen a few times. CDR3 sequence reads: CASSEAAEQQYF. The CDR3 DNA is TGTGCCAGCAGTGAAGCCGCGGAGCAACAGTACTTC. This rearrangement joins TRBV6-1 to TRBJ2-7; D is unresolved. The CDR3 totals 12 residues. CDR1 is MNHNS, CDR2 SASEGT, per germline. The V end lost 0 bases, the J end lost 10 bases, and 10 bases lay between the germline ends.

This chain's CDR3 is CASSLAWAGSITEAFF. The CDR3 nucleotides read TGTGCCAGTAGCCTCGCGTGGGCGGGGAGTATCACTGAAGCTTTCTTT. The chain joins TRBV19 to TRBJ1-1; no clear D gene. Germline CDR1 LNHDA, CDR2 SQIVND (reference sequence). V was trimmed by 6 bases and J by 4 bases, leaving 21 bases between them. The CDR3 is made up of 16 amino acids.

The V gene is TRBV7-9, the J gene TRBJ2-7; D gene ambiguous. This CDR3 comprises 12 residues. CDR1 is SEHNR and CDR2 is FQNEAQ in the germline V gene (reference sequence). V lost 4 bases and J 6 bases, leaving 10 bases between the germline ends. CDR3 residues: CASSSMSGEQYF. The CDR3 DNA sequence: TGTGCCAGCAGCTCCATGTCCGGCGAGCAGTACTTC.

The chain combines TRBV18 with TRBJ1-1; the D is unclear. The CDR3 is 13 amino acids. Germline CDR1 KGHSH, CDR2 LQKENI. V was pared by 4 bases and J by 6 bases, with 12 bases between. CDR3 nucleotides: TGTGCCAGCTCACTTGGATCGCCACCTGAAGCTTTCTTT. Translated: CASSLGSPPEAFF.

The rearrangement joins TRBV7-6 to TRBJ2-6; the D gene could be TRBD1 or TRBD2 (5 bases each). From germline, CDR1 is SGHVS and CDR2 FNYEAQ. V was clipped by 5 bases and J by 0 bases, with 11 bases between them. The CDR3 is made up of 16 amino acids. CDR3 coding DNA: TGTGCCAGCAGCCCGGGACCGCTCTCTGGGGCCAACGTCCTGACTTTC. It encodes CASSPGPLSGANVLTF.

The genes are TRBV5-8 and TRBJ1-1; a weak D match, TRBD1 (6 bases). The CDR3 is 18 residues long. Germline values: CDR1 SGHTS, CDR2 YDEGEE. V was shortened by 0 bases and J by 5 bases, with 23 bases between the two germline ends. CDR3 loop: CASSLALGARQRETEAFF. DNA for the CDR3: TGTGCCAGCAGCTTGGCCCTGGGGGCGCGTCAGCGGGAAACTGAAGCTTTCTTT.

This rearrangement joins TRBV7-6 to TRBJ2-3; no clear D. Per germline, CDR1 SGHVS and CDR2 FNYEAQ. With 5 bases removed from V and 3 bases from J, the gap between germline ends came to 15 bases. This CDR3 spans 15 amino acids. In DNA, the CDR3 is TGTGCCAGCAGCCTAGGGATTATGATGACAGATACGCAGTATTTT. Encoded protein: CASSLGIMMTDTQYF.

The gene calls are TRBV6-4 and TRBJ2-2; maybe TRBD2 (5 bases). V was shortened by 2 bases and J by 5 bases, with 9 bases between the two germline ends. CDR1 and CDR2 (germline): MRHNA, SNTAGT. The CDR3 is made up of 14 amino acids. DNA of the CDR3: TGTGCCAGCAGTGACGAGCCGGGAACCGGGGAGCTGTTTTTT. It yields the protein CASSDEPGTGELFF.

The chain combines TRBV14 with TRBJ2-3; D remains ambiguous. Deletions cut 1 base from V and 2 bases from J, with 13 bases between. This CDR3 is built from 16 residues. CDR1 is SGHDN, CDR2 FVKESK, per germline. CDR3 DNA sequence: TGTGCCAGCAGCCAAGGGGCAAGCTACTTCACAGATACGCAGTATTTT. Its translation is CASSQGASYFTDTQYF.

The rearrangement uses TRBV15 and TRBJ2-6; D gene unclear. The V gene's germline CDR1 is LNHNV and CDR2 YYDKDF (reference sequence). Trimming cost V 2 bases and J 1 base, with 27 bases left between them. This CDR3 region has 22 residues. The CDR3 sequence is CATSRPHDTTPFAPSGANVLTF. The CDR3 DNA reads TGTGCCACCAGCAGACCCCACGACACTACACCGTTCGCCCCATCTGGGGCCAACGTCCTGACTTTC. The variable domain in full, completed from reference TRBV15 and TRBJ2-6, reads DAMVIQNPRYQVTQFGKPVTLSCSQTLNHNVMYWYQQKSSQAPKLLFHYYDKDFNNEADTPDNFQSRRPNTSFCFLDIRSPGLGDTAMYLCATSRPHDTTPFAPSGANVLTFGAGSRLTVL.

In DNA, the CDR3 is TGTGCCAGCAGTGAAATAGGGACCATCAATCAGCCCCAGCATTTT. This gives the protein CASSEIGTINQPQHF. The chain links TRBV6-1 to TRBJ1-5, with a tentative D call TRBD1 (5 bases). This CDR3 region has 15 residues. V was cut by 2 bases and J by 3 bases, with 11 bases left in between. Germline V gene data show CDR1 as MNHNS and CDR2 as SASEGT.

This sequence joins TRBV5-1 and TRBJ2-7; D unclear. Germline assignment: CDR1 SGHRS and CDR2 YFSETQ. With 4 bases removed from V and 4 bases from J, the gap between germline ends came to 12 bases. CDR3 length: 13 residues. The CDR3 loop is CASSDSSRYEQYF. For the CDR3, the DNA is TGCGCCAGCAGCGACTCCTCTAGGTACGAGCAGTACTTC. The whole variable domain, filled in from reference TRBV5-1 and TRBJ2-7, reads KAGVTQTPRYLIKTRGQQVTLSCSPISGHRSVSWYQQTPGQGLQFLFEYFSETQRNKGNFPGRFSGRQFSNSRSEMNVSTLELGDSALYLCASSDSSRYEQYFGPGTRLTVT.

This chain joins TRBV19 and TRBJ2-1; the match to TRBD2 covers 7 bases. The V gene's germline CDR1 is LNHDA and CDR2 SQIVND (reference sequence). CDR3 length: 15 residues. V gave up 5 bases and J gave up 0 bases; unmatched junction bases: 4. The chain's CDR3 is CASSGGGYSYNEQFF. The DNA of the CDR3 is TGTGCCAGTAGTGGGGGGGGTTACTCCTACAATGAGCAGTTCTTC.

CDR3 amino acids: CASSSPHSPGGQETQYF. The CDR3 bases are TGTGCCAGCAGCTCCCCTCACTCACCGGGGGGCCAAGAGACCCAGTACTTC. The rearrangement links TRBV7-9 to TRBJ2-5, with 7 bases that match TRBD2. This CDR3 comprises 17 residues. Unmatched junction bases numbered 12, after V lost 4 bases and J lost 1 base. The germline gives CDR1 SEHNR, CDR2 FQNEAQ (reference sequence).

The chain combines TRBV5-1 with TRBJ2-2; 8 bases map to TRBD2. The CDR3 covers 14 residues. V gave up 5 bases and J gave up 4 bases; unmatched junction bases: 4. CDR1 SGHRS and CDR2 YFSETQ come from the germline V gene. CDR3 nucleotide sequence: TGCGCCAGCAGGGGGCTAGCGGGCACCGGGGAGCTGTTTTTT. It codes for CASRGLAGTGELFF.

This chain's CDR3 is CASSLNVGGQWEQYF. CDR3 in DNA: TGTGCCAGCAGCTTAAATGTCGGGGGGCAGTGGGAGCAGTACTTC. V usage is TRBV11-2 and J usage is TRBJ2-7; D might be TRBD2 (7 bases). V was pared by 2 bases and J by 7 bases, with 18 bases between. This CDR3 region has 15 residues. In germline, CDR1 is SGHAT, CDR2 FQNNGV.